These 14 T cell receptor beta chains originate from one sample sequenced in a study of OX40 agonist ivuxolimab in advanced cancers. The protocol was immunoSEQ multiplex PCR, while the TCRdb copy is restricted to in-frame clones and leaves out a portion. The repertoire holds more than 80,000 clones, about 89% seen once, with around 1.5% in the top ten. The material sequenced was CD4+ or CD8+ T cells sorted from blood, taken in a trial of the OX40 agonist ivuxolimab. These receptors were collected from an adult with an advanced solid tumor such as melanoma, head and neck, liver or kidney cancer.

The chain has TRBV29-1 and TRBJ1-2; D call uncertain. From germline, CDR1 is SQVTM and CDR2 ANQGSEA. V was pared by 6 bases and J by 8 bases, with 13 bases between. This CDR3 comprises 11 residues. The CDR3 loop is CSVEDLGGYTF. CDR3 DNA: TGCAGCGTGGAGGATTTGGGGGGCTACACCTTC.

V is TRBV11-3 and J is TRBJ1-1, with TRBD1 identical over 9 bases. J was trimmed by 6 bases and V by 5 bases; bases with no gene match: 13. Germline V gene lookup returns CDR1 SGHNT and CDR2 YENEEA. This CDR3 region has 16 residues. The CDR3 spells CASSGRQGVLNPEAFF. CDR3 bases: TGTGCCAGCAGCGGGCGACAGGGGGTACTCAACCCTGAAGCTTTCTTT.

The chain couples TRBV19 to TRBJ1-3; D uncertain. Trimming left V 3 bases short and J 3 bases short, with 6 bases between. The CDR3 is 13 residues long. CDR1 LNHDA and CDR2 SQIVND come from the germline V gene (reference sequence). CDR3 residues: CASSINVGNTIYF. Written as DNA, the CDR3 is TGTGCCAGTAGTATTAACGTTGGAAACACCATATATTTT. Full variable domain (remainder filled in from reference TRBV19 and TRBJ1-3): DGGITQSPKYLFRKEGQNVTLSCEQNLNHDAMYWYRQDPGQGLRLIYYSQIVNDFQKGDIAEGYSVSREKKESFPLTVTSAQKNPTAFYLCASSINVGNTIYFGEGSWLTVV.

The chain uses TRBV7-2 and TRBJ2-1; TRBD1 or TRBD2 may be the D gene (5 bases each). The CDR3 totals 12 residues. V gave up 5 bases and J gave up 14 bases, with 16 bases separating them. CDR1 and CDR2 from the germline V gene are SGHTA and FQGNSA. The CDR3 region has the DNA TGTGCCAGCAGCGCCCTCTTGGGGGTGGAGTTCTTC. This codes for CASSALLGVEFF. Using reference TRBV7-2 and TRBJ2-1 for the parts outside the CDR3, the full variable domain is GAGVSQSPSNKVTEKGKDVELRCDPISGHTALYWYRQSLGQGLEFLIYFQGNSAPDKSGLPSDRFSAERTGGSVSTLTIQRTQQEDSAVYLCASSALLGVEFFGPGTRLTVL.

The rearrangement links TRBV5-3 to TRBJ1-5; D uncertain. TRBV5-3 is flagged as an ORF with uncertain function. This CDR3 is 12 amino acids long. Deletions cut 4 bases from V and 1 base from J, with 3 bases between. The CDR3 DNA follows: TGTGCCAGAAGCCCAAGCAATCAGCCCCAGCATTTT. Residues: CARSPSNQPQHF.

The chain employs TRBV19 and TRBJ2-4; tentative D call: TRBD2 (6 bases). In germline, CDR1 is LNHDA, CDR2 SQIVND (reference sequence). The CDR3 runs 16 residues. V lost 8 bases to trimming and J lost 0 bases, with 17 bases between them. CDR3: CASGDGAGKAKNIQYF. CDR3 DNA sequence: TGTGCCAGTGGGGACGGGGCGGGGAAAGCCAAAAACATTCAGTACTTC.

The CDR3 DNA reads as TGTGCCAGCAGTGGTAGCTCCTACGAGCAGTACTTC. Its translation: CASSGSSYEQYF. The V and J genes are TRBV25-1 and TRBJ2-7; no firm D call. V was pared by 4 bases and J by 0 bases, with 4 bases between. The CDR3 runs 12 residues. CDR1 is MGHDK, CDR2 SYGVNS, per germline.

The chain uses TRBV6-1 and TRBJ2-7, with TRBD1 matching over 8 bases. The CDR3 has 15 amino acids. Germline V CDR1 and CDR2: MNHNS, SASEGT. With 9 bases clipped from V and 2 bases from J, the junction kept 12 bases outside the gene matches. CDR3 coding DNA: TGTGCCAGTCTTGTACACAGGGGGTTCACCTACGAGCAGTACTTC. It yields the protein CASLVHRGFTYEQYF.

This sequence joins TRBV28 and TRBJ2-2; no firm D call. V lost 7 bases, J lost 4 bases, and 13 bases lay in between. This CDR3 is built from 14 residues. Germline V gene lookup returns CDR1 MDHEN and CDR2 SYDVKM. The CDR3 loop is CASTPDSFTGELFF. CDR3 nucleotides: TGTGCCAGCACCCCCGACTCCTTCACCGGGGAGCTGTTTTTT.

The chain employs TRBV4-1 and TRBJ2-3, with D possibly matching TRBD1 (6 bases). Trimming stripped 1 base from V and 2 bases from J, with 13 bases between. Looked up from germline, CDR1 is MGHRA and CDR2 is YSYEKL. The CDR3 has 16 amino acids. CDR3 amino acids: CASSQGLQGITDTQYF. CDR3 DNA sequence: TGCGCCAGCAGCCAAGGATTACAGGGTATCACAGATACGCAGTATTTT.

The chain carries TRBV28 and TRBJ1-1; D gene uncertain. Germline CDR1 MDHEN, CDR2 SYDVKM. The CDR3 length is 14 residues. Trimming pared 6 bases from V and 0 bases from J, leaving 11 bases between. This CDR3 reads CASREGPVNTEAFF. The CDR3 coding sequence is TGTGCCAGCAGAGAAGGTCCGGTGAACACTGAAGCTTTCTTT.

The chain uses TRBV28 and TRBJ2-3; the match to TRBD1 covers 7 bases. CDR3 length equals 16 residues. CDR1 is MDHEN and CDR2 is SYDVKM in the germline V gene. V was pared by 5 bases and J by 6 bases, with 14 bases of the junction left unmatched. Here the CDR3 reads CASSTQGVRVTDTQYF. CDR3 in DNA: TGTGCCAGCAGTACTCAGGGGGTCCGAGTTACGGATACGCAGTATTTT.

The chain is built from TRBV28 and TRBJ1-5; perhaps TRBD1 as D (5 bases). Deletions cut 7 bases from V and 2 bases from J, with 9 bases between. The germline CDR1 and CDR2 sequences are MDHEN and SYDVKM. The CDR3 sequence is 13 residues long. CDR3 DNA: TGTGCCAGCAACGGGGGAGGCAATCAGCCCCAGCATTTT. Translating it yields CASNGGGNQPQHF.

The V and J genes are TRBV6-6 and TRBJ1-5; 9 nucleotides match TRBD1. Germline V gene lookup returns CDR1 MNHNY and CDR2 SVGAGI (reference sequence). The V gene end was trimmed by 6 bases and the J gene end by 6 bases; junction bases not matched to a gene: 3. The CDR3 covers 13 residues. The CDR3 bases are TGTGCCAGCAGACAGGGGGCGGGTCAGCCCCAGCATTTT. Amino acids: CASRQGAGQPQHF.